Listed below are T cell receptor beta chains from one sample, sequenced in a study of blood T cell repertoires in COVID-19. TCRdb keeps only in-frame clones here, not all; method: immunoSEQ multiplex PCR. In the table there are around 24,000 clones, 85% to 90% of which are singletons. The source material was peripheral blood. The source of these receptors is a man aged 65 to 79 with COVID-19, enrolled during active disease. CDR3s include the opening cysteine and the closing phenylalanine or tryptophan. The order of the fields is clone size, J gene, D gene, V gene, CDR3 protein, CDR3 DNA. A D gene is named only where the DNA matches it firmly. Clone size is shown for a subset of rows, as once, few, many or a class of expanded clone.

clone_size: .; j_call: TRBJ1-4; d_call: .; v_call: TRBV5-1; cdr3_aa: CASSLEPGGVNEKLFF; cdr3_nt: TGCGCCAGCAGCTTGGAACCCGGGGGGGTGAATGAAAAACTGTTTTTT
clone_size: .; j_call: TRBJ2-1; d_call: .; v_call: TRBV6-2/TRBV6-3; cdr3_aa: CASSSRAPSSYNEQFF; cdr3_nt: TGTGCCAGCAGTTCGCGGGCCCCTAGCTCCTACAATGAGCAGTTCTTC
clone_size: .; j_call: TRBJ2-1; d_call: .; v_call: TRBV27; cdr3_aa: CASSFQGYNEQFF; cdr3_nt: TGTGCCAGCAGTTTTCAGGGCTACAATGAGCAGTTCTTC
clone_size: once; j_call: TRBJ2-5; d_call: TRBD1; v_call: TRBV27; cdr3_aa: CASSWTGQETQYF; cdr3_nt: TGTGCCAGCAGTTGGACAGGACAAGAGACCCAGTACTTC
clone_size: .; j_call: TRBJ2-3; d_call: TRBD2; v_call: TRBV19; cdr3_aa: CASTPSGGATDTQYF; cdr3_nt: TGTGCCAGTACTCCTAGCGGGGGGGCAACAGATACGCAGTATTTT
clone_size: .; j_call: TRBJ2-2; d_call: .; v_call: TRBV3-1/TRBV3-2; cdr3_aa: CASSPSSGPNTGELFF; cdr3_nt: TGTGCCAGCAGCCCTAGCAGCGGGCCGAACACCGGGGAGCTGTTTTTT
clone_size: .; j_call: TRBJ2-5; d_call: .; v_call: TRBV27; cdr3_aa: CATRTPIQGKETQYF; cdr3_nt: TGTGCCACCAGAACCCCGATTCAGGGGAAAGAGACCCAGTACTTC
clone_size: .; j_call: TRBJ2-5; d_call: TRBD1; v_call: TRBV27; cdr3_aa: CASSIGTGQETQYF; cdr3_nt: TGTGCCAGCAGTATCGGGACAGGCCAAGAGACCCAGTACTTC
clone_size: .; j_call: TRBJ2-7; d_call: .; v_call: TRBV1; cdr3_aa: CTSSQESSPTGGSSYEQYF; cdr3_nt: TGCACCAGCAGCCAAGAGAGCTCCCCGACAGGGGGTAGCTCCTACGAGCAGTACTTC
clone_size: .; j_call: TRBJ2-6; d_call: .; v_call: TRBV19; cdr3_aa: CASSIGGQKVLTF; cdr3_nt: TGTGCCAGTAGTATAGGGGGACAAAAGGTCCTGACTTTC
clone_size: .; j_call: TRBJ2-3; d_call: .; v_call: TRBV3-1/TRBV3-2; cdr3_aa: CASSRAEISTDTQYF; cdr3_nt: TGTGCCAGCAGCCGAGCGGAAATTAGCACAGATACGCAGTATTTT
clone_size: .; j_call: TRBJ2-7; d_call: TRBD1; v_call: TRBV29-1; cdr3_aa: CSVLTGGEQYF; cdr3_nt: TGCAGCGTTTTAACAGGGGGCGAGCAGTACTTC
clone_size: .; j_call: TRBJ2-7; d_call: .; v_call: TRBV6-4; cdr3_aa: CASSDPSLRRGGYEQYF; cdr3_nt: TGTGCCAGCAGTGACCCCTCTCTCCGGCGGGGAGGCTACGAGCAGTACTTC
clone_size: .; j_call: TRBJ2-3; d_call: TRBD2; v_call: TRBV6-5; cdr3_aa: CASSLTSGSTDTQYF; cdr3_nt: TGTGCCAGCAGTCTAACTAGCGGAAGCACAGATACGCAGTATTTT
clone_size: .; j_call: TRBJ1-5; d_call: .; v_call: TRBV27; cdr3_aa: CASSEKGPPQWPQHF; cdr3_nt: TGTGCCAGCAGTGAGAAGGGGCCCCCCCAATGGCCCCAGCATTTT
clone_size: .; j_call: TRBJ2-1; d_call: .; v_call: TRBV5-4; cdr3_aa: CASTQRGVSSYNEQFF; cdr3_nt: TGTGCCAGCACCCAGCGCGGGGTGAGCTCCTACAATGAGCAGTTCTTC
clone_size: .; j_call: TRBJ1-2; d_call: .; v_call: TRBV5-4; cdr3_aa: CASRFWGSYGYTF; cdr3_nt: TGTGCCAGCAGATTCTGGGGCTCCTATGGCTACACCTTC
clone_size: .; j_call: TRBJ2-7; d_call: TRBD1; v_call: TRBV6-5; cdr3_aa: CASSTRQGRPYEQYF; cdr3_nt: TGTGCCAGCAGTACCCGACAGGGGCGCCCCTACGAGCAGTACTTC
clone_size: .; j_call: TRBJ2-7; d_call: TRBD2; v_call: TRBV27; cdr3_aa: CASSLRGAREQYF; cdr3_nt: TGTGCCAGCAGTTTGCGGGGGGCGCGGGAGCAGTACTTC
clone_size: .; j_call: TRBJ2-2; d_call: .; v_call: TRBV27; cdr3_aa: CASSQAGTNTGELFF; cdr3_nt: TGTGCCAGCAGTCAGGCGGGAACGAACACCGGGGAGCTGTTTTTT
clone_size: .; j_call: TRBJ2-3; d_call: .; v_call: TRBV18; cdr3_aa: CASSQARGLTDTQYF; cdr3_nt: TGTGCCAGCTCACAAGCCAGGGGCCTCACAGATACGCAGTATTTT
clone_size: .; j_call: TRBJ1-4; d_call: .; v_call: TRBV14; cdr3_aa: CASSQGNRVMEKLFF; cdr3_nt: TGTGCCAGCAGCCAAGGTAACAGGGTCATGGAAAAACTGTTTTTT
clone_size: .; j_call: TRBJ2-5; d_call: .; v_call: TRBV27; cdr3_aa: CASSPGGETQYF; cdr3_nt: TGTGCCAGCAGTCCCGGCGGGGAGACCCAGTACTTC
clone_size: .; j_call: TRBJ2-7; d_call: .; v_call: TRBV18; cdr3_aa: CASSPSPSSYEQYF; cdr3_nt: TGTGCCAGCTCACCAAGCCCGAGCTCCTACGAGCAGTACTTC
clone_size: .; j_call: TRBJ1-1; d_call: .; v_call: TRBV19; cdr3_aa: CASTETGMNTEAFF; cdr3_nt: TGTGCCAGTACAGAAACAGGGATGAACACTGAAGCTTTCTTT
clone_size: .; j_call: TRBJ1-6; d_call: .; v_call: TRBV11-2; cdr3_aa: CASSFELYNSPLHF; cdr3_nt: TGTGCCAGCAGCTTTGAGCTGTATAATTCACCCCTCCACTTT
clone_size: .; j_call: TRBJ2-7; d_call: .; v_call: TRBV5-1; cdr3_aa: CASSLLPGPTYEQYF; cdr3_nt: TGCGCCAGCAGCTTGTTACCAGGGCCGACCTACGAGCAGTACTTC
clone_size: .; j_call: TRBJ2-7; d_call: .; v_call: TRBV27; cdr3_aa: CASSLTSNYEQYF; cdr3_nt: TGTGCCAGCAGTTTAACTAGCAACTACGAGCAGTACTTC
clone_size: few; j_call: TRBJ1-1; d_call: .; v_call: TRBV19; cdr3_aa: CASRLQGRGNTEAFF; cdr3_nt: TGTGCCAGTAGACTCCAGGGGAGGGGGAACACTGAAGCTTTCTTT
clone_size: .; j_call: TRBJ1-5; d_call: TRBD1; v_call: TRBV27; cdr3_aa: CASSPGTDNQPQHF; cdr3_nt: TGTGCCAGCAGTCCCGGGACAGACAATCAGCCCCAGCATTTT
clone_size: .; j_call: TRBJ2-5; d_call: .; v_call: TRBV10-1; cdr3_aa: CASSERRSGKQETQYF; cdr3_nt: TGCGCCAGCAGTGAGAGAAGATCAGGGAAACAAGAGACCCAGTACTTC
clone_size: .; j_call: TRBJ1-4; d_call: .; v_call: TRBV4-1; cdr3_aa: CASSQTIYNEKLFF; cdr3_nt: TGCGCCAGCAGCCAGACAATTTATAATGAAAAACTGTTTTTT
clone_size: .; j_call: TRBJ2-5; d_call: TRBD2; v_call: TRBV19; cdr3_aa: CASSVSGGTIEETQYF; cdr3_nt: TGTGCCAGTAGTGTTAGCGGGGGGACAATCGAAGAGACCCAGTACTTC
clone_size: few; j_call: TRBJ1-5; d_call: .; v_call: TRBV30; cdr3_aa: CAWSVKSSDFNQPQHF; cdr3_nt: TGTGCCTGGAGTGTAAAGAGCTCAGACTTCAATCAGCCCCAGCATTTT
clone_size: once; j_call: TRBJ1-5; d_call: .; v_call: TRBV9; cdr3_aa: CASSVGTGNQPQHF; cdr3_nt: TGTGCCAGCAGCGTAGGAACAGGCAATCAGCCCCAGCATTTT
clone_size: .; j_call: TRBJ1-1; d_call: TRBD1; v_call: TRBV5-6; cdr3_aa: CASSPLDRDYDAFF; cdr3_nt: TGTGCCAGCAGCCCGTTGGACAGGGATTATGATGCTTTCTTT
clone_size: .; j_call: TRBJ2-5; d_call: TRBD1; v_call: TRBV7-9; cdr3_aa: CASSWGQTAQETQYF; cdr3_nt: TGTGCCAGCAGCTGGGGACAGACAGCCCAAGAGACCCAGTACTTC
clone_size: .; j_call: TRBJ2-1; d_call: .; v_call: TRBV12-3/TRBV12-4; cdr3_aa: CASSLSSYNEQFF; cdr3_nt: TGTGCCAGCAGTTTAAGCTCATACAATGAGCAGTTCTTC
clone_size: .; j_call: TRBJ2-7; d_call: .; v_call: TRBV5-8; cdr3_aa: CASSLYYAAFPYEQYF; cdr3_nt: TGTGCCAGCAGCTTGTATTATGCGGCATTCCCCTACGAGCAGTACTTC
clone_size: .; j_call: TRBJ1-2; d_call: .; v_call: TRBV6-1; cdr3_aa: CASSEWAFNYGYTF; cdr3_nt: TGTGCCAGCAGTGAGTGGGCCTTTAACTATGGCTACACCTTC
clone_size: .; j_call: TRBJ2-1; d_call: TRBD2; v_call: TRBV2; cdr3_aa: CASSRLAGGTYEQFF; cdr3_nt: TGTGCCAGCAGTCGACTAGCGGGAGGGACCTATGAGCAGTTCTTC
clone_size: .; j_call: TRBJ1-4; d_call: .; v_call: TRBV7-2; cdr3_aa: CASSLTGSNEKLFF; cdr3_nt: TGTGCCAGCAGCCTGACAGGATCTAATGAAAAACTGTTTTTT
clone_size: .; j_call: TRBJ1-2; d_call: TRBD1; v_call: TRBV11-2; cdr3_aa: CASSLKARGEVYGYTF; cdr3_nt: TGTGCCAGCAGCTTAAAGGCCAGGGGGGAAGTCTATGGCTACACCTTC
clone_size: .; j_call: TRBJ2-1; d_call: TRBD2; v_call: TRBV19; cdr3_aa: CASSPWTSGDLFF; cdr3_nt: TGTGCCAGTAGTCCTTGGACTAGCGGGGATCTGTTCTTC
clone_size: once; j_call: TRBJ2-7; d_call: TRBD2; v_call: TRBV6-2/TRBV6-3; cdr3_aa: CASSYSNLLAGPYEQYF; cdr3_nt: TGTGCCAGCAGTTACTCGAATCTGCTAGCGGGACCCTACGAGCAGTACTTC
clone_size: .; j_call: TRBJ2-7; d_call: TRBD2; v_call: TRBV7-9; cdr3_aa: CASSFGTSGNEQYF; cdr3_nt: TGTGCCAGCAGCTTCGGGACTAGCGGGAACGAGCAGTACTTC
clone_size: .; j_call: TRBJ1-6; d_call: TRBD1; v_call: TRBV6-5; cdr3_aa: CASSYYGQGSSPLHF; cdr3_nt: TGTGCCAGCAGTTACTACGGACAGGGAAGCTCACCCCTCCACTTT
clone_size: once; j_call: TRBJ1-1; d_call: TRBD1; v_call: TRBV5-1; cdr3_aa: CASSLDRVNTEAFF; cdr3_nt: TGCGCCAGCAGCTTAGACAGGGTGAACACTGAAGCTTTCTTT
clone_size: .; j_call: TRBJ1-1; d_call: .; v_call: TRBV19; cdr3_aa: CASSASQGRVTEAFF; cdr3_nt: TGTGCCAGTAGTGCCTCCCAGGGGCGCGTCACTGAAGCTTTCTTT
clone_size: once; j_call: TRBJ1-5; d_call: .; v_call: TRBV18; cdr3_aa: CASSGGVGGNQPQHF; cdr3_nt: TGTGCCAGCTCAGGGGGGGTCGGTGGCAATCAGCCCCAGCATTTT
clone_size: .; j_call: TRBJ2-7; d_call: .; v_call: TRBV11-2; cdr3_aa: CASSLGEVYEQYF; cdr3_nt: TGTGCCAGCAGCTTAGGAGAAGTTTACGAGCAGTACTTC
clone_size: .; j_call: TRBJ1-5; d_call: .; v_call: TRBV6-1; cdr3_aa: CASSEWEIQPQHF; cdr3_nt: TGTGCCAGCAGTGAATGGGAGATTCAGCCCCAGCATTTT
clone_size: .; j_call: TRBJ1-1; d_call: TRBD1; v_call: TRBV2; cdr3_aa: CARVIGTVNTEAFF; cdr3_nt: TGTGCCAGGGTTATTGGGACAGTGAACACTGAAGCTTTCTTT
clone_size: .; j_call: TRBJ2-2; d_call: .; v_call: TRBV5-1; cdr3_aa: CASARARATGELFF; cdr3_nt: TGCGCCAGCGCCAGGGCTAGAGCCACCGGGGAGCTGTTTTTT
clone_size: once; j_call: TRBJ2-1; d_call: TRBD2; v_call: TRBV6-2/TRBV6-3; cdr3_aa: CASRPRLAGGGFGNEQFF; cdr3_nt: TGTGCCAGCAGGCCTCGACTAGCGGGAGGTGGTTTTGGAAATGAGCAGTTCTTC
clone_size: .; j_call: TRBJ1-2; d_call: .; v_call: TRBV14; cdr3_aa: CASSQTGTAEIDTF; cdr3_nt: TGTGCCAGCAGCCAAACGGGGACTGCCGAAATCGACACCTTC